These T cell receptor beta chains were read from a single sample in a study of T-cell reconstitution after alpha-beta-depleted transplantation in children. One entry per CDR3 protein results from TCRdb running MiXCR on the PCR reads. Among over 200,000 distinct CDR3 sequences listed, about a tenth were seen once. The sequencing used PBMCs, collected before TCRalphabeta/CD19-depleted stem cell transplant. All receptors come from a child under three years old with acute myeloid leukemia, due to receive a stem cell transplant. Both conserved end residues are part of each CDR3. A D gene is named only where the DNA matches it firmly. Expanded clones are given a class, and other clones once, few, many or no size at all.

CDR3 protein: CASSQVGFEQFF
CDR3 DNA: TGTGCCAGCAGCCAGGTCGGGTTCGAGCAGTTCTTC
J gene: TRBJ2-1
clone size: few
D gene: -
V gene: TRBV11-2

CDR3 protein: CSARAPLAGSYNEQFF
CDR3 DNA: TGCAGTGCTAGAGCCCCACTAGCGGGATCCTACAATGAGCAGTTCTTC
J gene: TRBJ2-1
clone size: many
D gene: TRBD2
V gene: TRBV20-1

CDR3 protein: CSARDPTKEAEAFF
CDR3 DNA: TGCAGTGCTAGAGATCCGACAAAAGAGGCTGAAGCTTTCTTT
J gene: TRBJ1-1
clone size: many
D gene: -
V gene: TRBV20-1

CDR3 protein: CSASYGTSGNNEQFF
CDR3 DNA: TGCAGTGCTAGCTACGGGACTAGCGGGAACAATGAGCAGTTCTTC
J gene: TRBJ2-1
clone size: many
D gene: TRBD2
V gene: TRBV20-1

CDR3 protein: CASSEMLAYNEQFF
CDR3 DNA: TGTGCCAGCAGTGAGATGTTAGCTTACAATGAGCAGTTCTTC
J gene: TRBJ2-1
clone size: many
D gene: -
V gene: TRBV2

CDR3 protein: CSVGGGANEKLFF
CDR3 DNA: TGCAGCGTTGGAGGGGGTGCCAATGAAAAACTGTTTTTT
J gene: TRBJ1-4
clone size: many
D gene: -
V gene: TRBV29-1

CDR3 protein: CASRESLDTQYF
CDR3 DNA: TGTGCCAGCAGGGAGTCACTGGATACGCAGTATTTT
J gene: TRBJ2-3
clone size: few
D gene: -
V gene: TRBV2

CDR3 protein: CASSLEGVSGFYGYTF
CDR3 DNA: TGCGCCAGCAGCTTGGAGGGGGTCAGTGGATTTTATGGCTACACCTTC
J gene: TRBJ1-2
clone size: -
D gene: -
V gene: TRBV5-1

CDR3 protein: CASSEGGASYNSPLHF
CDR3 DNA: TGTGCCAGCAGTGAAGGAGGAGCGTCCTATAATTCACCCCTCCACTTT
J gene: TRBJ1-6
clone size: many
D gene: -
V gene: TRBV6-1

CDR3 protein: CASSYRGAGANVLSF
CDR3 DNA: TGTGCCAGCAGTTACCGGGGAGCTGGGGCCAACGTCCTGAGTTTC
J gene: TRBJ2-6
clone size: -
D gene: -
V gene: TRBV6-2/TRBV6-3

CDR3 protein: CASSASGSGNEQFF
CDR3 DNA: TGTGCCAGCAGCGCTAGCGGGAGTGGTAATGAGCAGTTCTTC
J gene: TRBJ2-1
clone size: many
D gene: TRBD2
V gene: TRBV7-8

CDR3 protein: CASSFLTGSTGELFF
CDR3 DNA: TGCGCCAGCAGCTTCCTAACAGGGTCAACCGGGGAGCTGTTTTTT
J gene: TRBJ2-2
clone size: many
D gene: -
V gene: TRBV5-1

CDR3 protein: CASSLWGTGDMTDTQYF
CDR3 DNA: TGTGCCAGCAGTTTATGGGGGACAGGGGATATGACAGATACGCAGTATTTT
J gene: TRBJ2-3
clone size: many
D gene: TRBD1
V gene: TRBV28

CDR3 protein: CASRMEETQYF
CDR3 DNA: TGTGCCAGCAGGATGGAAGAGACCCAGTACTTC
J gene: TRBJ2-5
clone size: many
D gene: -
V gene: TRBV5-5

CDR3 protein: CSARRAGSKGADTQYF
CDR3 DNA: TGCAGTGCTAGGCGAGCCGGGAGCAAGGGGGCAGATACGCAGTATTTT
J gene: TRBJ2-3
clone size: many
D gene: -
V gene: TRBV20-1

CDR3 protein: CASSSRTGRDTQYF
CDR3 DNA: TGTGCCAGCAGCTCCCGGACGGGTCGGGATACGCAGTATTTT
J gene: TRBJ2-3
clone size: many
D gene: -
V gene: TRBV11-3

CDR3 protein: CASSPSLNTEAFF
CDR3 DNA: TGCGCCAGCAGCCCCTCACTGAACACTGAAGCTTTCTTT
J gene: TRBJ1-1
clone size: many
D gene: -
V gene: TRBV5-1

CDR3 protein: CASSPVGKETQYF
CDR3 DNA: TGTGCCAGCTCACCGGTGGGGAAAGAGACCCAGTACTTC
J gene: TRBJ2-5
clone size: -
D gene: -
V gene: TRBV18